What follows describes a single TCR beta chain. Possible read error: a much larger clone is one base away. Described time point: newly diagnosed GD, antithyroid drugs for less than 3 months. Isolated PBMC RNA provided the starting material for the TCR library. The sample belongs to a study of regulatory T cells in long-lasting Graves disease. For TCR beta, libraries came from iRepertoire HTBI primers and Arm-PCR of CDR3 regions. TCRdb processed the multiplex PCR reads anew with MiXCR; each CDR3 protein has one entry. The repertoire consists of about 320,000 distinct CDR3 sequences, with more than 15% occurring once and the leading ten covering more than 35%. The germline CDR1 and CDR2 sequences are SGHAT and FQNNGV. The CDR3 totals 18 residues.

The genes are TRBV11-2 and TRBJ2-2; D may be TRBD2 (6 bases). The TCR sequence derives from a female donor with Graves disease. Sample: peripheral blood mononuclear cells (PBMCs), taken at new diagnosis, from a patient treated with antithyroid drugs. The CDR3 coding sequence is TGTGCCAGCAGCTTACCCTTGTCGGCTCGGCGGGGCACCGGGAAGCTGTTTTTT. Protein product: CASSLPLSARRGTGKLFF. The whole variable domain, filled in from reference TRBV11-2 and TRBJ2-2, reads EAGVAQSPRYKIIEKRQSVAFWCNPISGHATLYWYQQILGQGPKLLIQFQNNGVVDDSQLPKDRFSAERLKGVDSTLKIQPAKLEDSAVYLCASSLPLSARRGTGKLFFGEGSRLTVL.